This record concerns one T cell receptor beta chain sequence. This sample was included in a study of Ad26.COV2.S vaccination and SARS-CoV-2 variants. TCRdb keeps only in-frame clones here, not all; method: immunoSEQ multiplex PCR. The data hold some 390,000 clones, with 70% to 90% observed a single time. Treatment noted: some 20 received Ad26.COV2.S at low or high dose, single or two shots; 5 received placebo; per-sample allocation not given. On day 63 after the first injection, vaccine and placebo recipients gave samples. An Ad26 vector carrying the Wuhan-strain SARS-CoV-2 spike served as the vaccine. This TCR was recovered from a person between 18 and 65 years old who received the Ad26.COV2.S COVID-19 vaccine or a placebo. The sample was peripheral blood, taken in a trial of Ad26.COV2.S vaccine versus placebo.

The CDR3 protein is CASSLVDRGLTEAFF. The DNA of the CDR3 is TGCGCCAGCAGCTTGGTCGACAGGGGTTTAACTGAAGCTTTCTTT. The V and J genes are TRBV5-1 and TRBJ1-1, with 8 bases that match TRBD1. Germline lookup yields CDR1 SGHRS and CDR2 YFSETQ. Trimming removed 0 bases from V and 5 bases from J; junction bases left unmatched: 6. The CDR3 length is 15 residues.